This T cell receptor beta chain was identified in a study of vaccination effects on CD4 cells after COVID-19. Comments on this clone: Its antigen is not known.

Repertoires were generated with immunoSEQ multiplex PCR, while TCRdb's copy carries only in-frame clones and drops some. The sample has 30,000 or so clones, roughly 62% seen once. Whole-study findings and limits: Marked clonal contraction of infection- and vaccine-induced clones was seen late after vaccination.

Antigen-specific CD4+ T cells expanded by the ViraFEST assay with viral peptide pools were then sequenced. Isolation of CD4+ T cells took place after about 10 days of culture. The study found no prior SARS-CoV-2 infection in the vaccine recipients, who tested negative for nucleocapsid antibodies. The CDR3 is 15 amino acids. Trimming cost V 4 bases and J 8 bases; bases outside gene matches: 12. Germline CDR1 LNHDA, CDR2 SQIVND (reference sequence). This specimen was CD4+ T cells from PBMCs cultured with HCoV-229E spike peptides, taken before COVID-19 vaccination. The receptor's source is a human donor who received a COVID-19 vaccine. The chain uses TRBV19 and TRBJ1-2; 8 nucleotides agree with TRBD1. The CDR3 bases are TGTGCCAGTAGTACGTATCCAGGGGGCATTAGAGGCTACACCTTC. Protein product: CASSTYPGGIRGYTF.